This TCR beta chain derives from a study of T cells in Graves' hyperthyroidism and ophthalmopathy. Study overall: Peripheral blood was collected at initial diagnosis, before any treatment.

As for this clonotype: Antigen: not known.

RNA transcripts yielded amplified TCR beta CDR3 regions. In the first-round RT-PCR of the TCR CDR3, the HTBI primer set was used. TCRdb re-derived calls from the multiplex PCR reads in MiXCR, one entry per CDR3 protein. The sample shows 450,000 to 550,000 distinct CDR3 sequences, approximately 25% of them seen only once. Germline CDR1 MDHEN, CDR2 SYDVKM. V lost 8 bases to trimming and J lost 0 bases, with 14 bases between them. The CDR3 runs 15 residues. Roughly 10 ml of fresh peripheral blood supplied the PBMCs. Study-wide results and caveats: Separation of ophthalmopathy from stable hyperthyroidism was achieved by a 13 V-J model.

This chain joins TRBV28 and TRBJ1-3, with D perhaps TRBD1 (5 bases). The sequence was collected from a woman aged 25 to 45 with Graves' ophthalmopathy. Sequencing was performed on blood. DNA of the CDR3: TGTGCCAGCGGGGGGACGCTTAGCTCTGGAAACACCATATATTTT. The encoded protein is CASGGTLSSGNTIYF.